This passage covers 14 T cell receptor beta chains from one sample sequenced in a study of cytomegalovirus exposure and HLA in healthy donors. Primers included in the PCR were 60 Vbeta and 13 Jbeta primers. Profiling relied on immunoSEQ multiplex PCR, and the TCRdb table lists in-frame clones only, not all of them. The data show 160,000 or so clones, with 80% to 85% seen just once and around 9.1% held by the top ten. The sample consisted of PBMCs. Every receptor here comes from a male donor in good health and CMV-seropositive.

The chain couples TRBV2 to TRBJ1-5; no definite D call. V was trimmed by 0 bases and J by 0 bases, leaving 12 bases between them. Germline V lookup: CDR1 SNHLY, CDR2 FYNNEI. The CDR3 covers 17 residues. The CDR3 spells CASSEAAHTYSNQPQHF. CDR3 DNA: TGTGCCAGCAGTGAAGCAGCCCATACCTATAGCAATCAGCCCCAGCATTTT.

The gene calls are TRBV19 and TRBJ2-2; D unresolved. Trimming pared 3 bases from V and 4 bases from J, leaving 9 bases between. The CDR3 totals 14 residues. Germline CDR1 is LNHDA and CDR2 is SQIVND (reference sequence). Here the CDR3 DNA reads TGTGCCAGTAGTATCGAGCTTACCACCGGGGAGCTGTTTTTT. Its protein product is CASSIELTTGELFF. Together with reference TRBV19 and TRBJ2-2, the CDR3 gives the full variable domain: DGGITQSPKYLFRKEGQNVTLSCEQNLNHDAMYWYRQDPGQGLRLIYYSQIVNDFQKGDIAEGYSVSREKKESFPLTVTSAQKNPTAFYLCASSIELTTGELFFGEGSRLTVL.

The V gene is TRBV11-2, the J gene TRBJ2-5, with D perhaps matching TRBD1 (6 bases). The CDR3 runs 15 residues. Germline CDR1 reads SGHAT; CDR2 reads FQNNGV. The ends were cut back, 1 base at V and 0 bases at J, with 9 bases in the middle. CDR3 region: CASSLVRGNQETQYF. The CDR3 nucleotides are TGTGCCAGCAGCTTAGTCAGGGGCAACCAAGAGACCCAGTACTTC.

This chain connects TRBV27 to TRBJ1-5; the D gene is possibly TRBD1 (5 bases). The CDR3 consists of 14 residues. Trimming pared 5 bases from V and 0 bases from J, leaving 8 bases between. Germline V gives CDR1 MNHEY, CDR2 SMNVEV (reference sequence). The CDR3 sequence: CASSPGDSNQPQHF. For the CDR3, the DNA is TGTGCCAGCAGTCCGGGGGATAGCAATCAGCCCCAGCATTTT.

The chain employs TRBV5-1 and TRBJ1-1, with 9 nucleotides matching TRBD1. Germline trimming cut 5 bases from V and 3 bases from J; bases unmatched to any gene: 2. The CDR3 totals 13 residues. CDR1 SGHRS and CDR2 YFSETQ come from the germline V gene. The CDR3 DNA is TGCGCCAGCAGGTGGACAGGGGACACTGAAGCTTTCTTT. Residues: CASRWTGDTEAFF.

The J gene is TRBJ1-5, the V gene TRBV19, with 7 nucleotides matching TRBD1. This CDR3 comprises 18 residues. Germline trimming cut 7 bases from V and 3 bases from J; bases unmatched to any gene: 18. Germline assignment: CDR1 LNHDA and CDR2 SQIVND (reference sequence). The CDR3 DNA is TGTGCCAGTATGCCGGGACAGTTACCGCAGTTCCCCAATCAGCCCCAGCATTTT. This codes for CASMPGQLPQFPNQPQHF.

CDR3 residues: CASSPGPQGGYTF. The CDR3 nucleotides read TGTGCCAGCAGCCCGGGACCACAGGGTGGCTACACCTTC. J is TRBJ1-2 and V is TRBV5-6; D perhaps matches TRBD1 (6 bases). The germline V gene has CDR1 SGHDT and CDR2 YYEEEE. The V end was cut by 4 bases, the J end by 7 bases, with 14 bases between. The CDR3 extends over 13 amino acids.

The rearrangement links TRBV2 to TRBJ1-5, with D hard to call. V lost 5 bases to trimming and J lost 4 bases, with 15 bases between them. Germline-derived CDR1 and CDR2 are SNHLY and FYNNEI. The CDR3 consists of 15 residues. CDR3 amino acids: CASSPVGRGNQPQHF. DNA of the CDR3: TGTGCCAGCAGTCCCGTGGGTCGGGGAAATCAGCCCCAGCATTTT.

The chain uses TRBV5-1 and TRBJ2-1; 8 bases line up with TRBD1. With V trimmed by 0 bases and J by 6 bases, 5 bases remained unmatched. The CDR3 totals 15 residues. Per germline, CDR1 SGHRS and CDR2 YFSETQ. The CDR3 bases are TGCGCCAGCAGCTTGGATTTCAGGGGGCTCAATGAGCAGTTCTTC. Translated: CASSLDFRGLNEQFF.

The V gene is TRBV27, the J gene TRBJ2-1; the match to TRBD1 covers 8 bases. CDR1 is MNHEY, CDR2 SMNVEV, per germline (reference sequence). This CDR3 has 18 amino acids. V dropped 0 bases and J dropped 4; count of bases not matched to a gene: 11. The CDR3 here is CASSLSPDRGGLYNEQFF. The CDR3 DNA sequence: TGTGCCAGCAGTTTATCCCCTGACAGGGGTGGCCTTTACAATGAGCAGTTCTTC.

The chain joins TRBV18 to TRBJ1-5; D is perhaps TRBD1 (6 bases). V lost 2 bases and J lost 4, with 9 bases in between. CDR3 size: 14 residues. Germline lookup yields CDR1 KGHSH and CDR2 LQKENI. The CDR3 DNA is TGTGCCAGCTCACCAGGACAGACGAATCAGCCCCAGCATTTT. Translating it yields CASSPGQTNQPQHF.

This clone was found once. V usage is TRBV7-9 and J usage is TRBJ1-3, with D perhaps TRBD1 (6 bases). V shed 5 bases and J shed 4 bases, with 18 bases lying between them. Germline CDR1 reads SEHNR; CDR2 reads FQNEAQ (reference sequence). The CDR3 has 16 residues. CDR3 DNA sequence: TGTGCCAGCAGCACGAGACAGGCTCGGCCGGGAAACACCATATATTTT. The encoded protein is CASSTRQARPGNTIYF.

This clone was picked up a small number of times. The rearrangement links TRBV9 to TRBJ2-2; D is unclear. The CDR3 totals 16 residues. Germline values: CDR1 SGDLS, CDR2 YYNGEE. V was trimmed by 0 bases and J by 1 base, leaving 10 bases between them. The CDR3 is CASSVGGSMNTGELFF. CDR3 bases: TGTGCCAGCAGCGTAGGAGGCAGCATGAACACCGGGGAGCTGTTTTTT.

The V call is TRBV5-6, the J call TRBJ2-3; a weak D match, TRBD1 (5 bases). Germline values: CDR1 SGHDT, CDR2 YYEEEE. V was pared by 4 bases and J by 6 bases, with 15 bases between. This CDR3 contains 14 residues. CDR3 amino acids: CASSHGRGSDTQYF. The CDR3, as DNA: TGTGCCAGCAGCCACGGTAGGGGATCGGATACGCAGTATTTT.